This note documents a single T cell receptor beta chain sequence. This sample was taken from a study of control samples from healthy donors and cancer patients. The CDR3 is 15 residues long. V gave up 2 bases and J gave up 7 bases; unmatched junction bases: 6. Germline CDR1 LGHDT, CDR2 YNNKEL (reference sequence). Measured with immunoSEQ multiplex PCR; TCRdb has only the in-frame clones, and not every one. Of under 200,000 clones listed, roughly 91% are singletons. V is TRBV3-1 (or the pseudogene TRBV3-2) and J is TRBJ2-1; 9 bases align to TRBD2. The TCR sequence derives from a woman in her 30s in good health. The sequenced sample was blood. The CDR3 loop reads CASSQLGLARNEQFF. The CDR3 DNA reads TGTGCCAGCAGCCAACTCGGACTAGCGAGAAATGAGCAGTTCTTC.